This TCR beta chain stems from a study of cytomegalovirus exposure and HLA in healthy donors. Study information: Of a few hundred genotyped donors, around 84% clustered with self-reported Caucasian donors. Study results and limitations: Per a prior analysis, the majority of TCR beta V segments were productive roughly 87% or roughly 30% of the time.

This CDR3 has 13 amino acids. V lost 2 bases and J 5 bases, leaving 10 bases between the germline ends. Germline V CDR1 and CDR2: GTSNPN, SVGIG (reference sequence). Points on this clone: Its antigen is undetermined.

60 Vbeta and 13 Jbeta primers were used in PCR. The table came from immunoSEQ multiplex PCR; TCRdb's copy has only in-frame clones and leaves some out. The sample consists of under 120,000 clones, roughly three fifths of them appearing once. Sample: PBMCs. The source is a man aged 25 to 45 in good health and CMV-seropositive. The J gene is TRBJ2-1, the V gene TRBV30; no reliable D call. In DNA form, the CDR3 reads TGTGCCTGGAGTCTAGACCGCGACAATGAGCAGTTCTTC. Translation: CAWSLDRDNEQFF.